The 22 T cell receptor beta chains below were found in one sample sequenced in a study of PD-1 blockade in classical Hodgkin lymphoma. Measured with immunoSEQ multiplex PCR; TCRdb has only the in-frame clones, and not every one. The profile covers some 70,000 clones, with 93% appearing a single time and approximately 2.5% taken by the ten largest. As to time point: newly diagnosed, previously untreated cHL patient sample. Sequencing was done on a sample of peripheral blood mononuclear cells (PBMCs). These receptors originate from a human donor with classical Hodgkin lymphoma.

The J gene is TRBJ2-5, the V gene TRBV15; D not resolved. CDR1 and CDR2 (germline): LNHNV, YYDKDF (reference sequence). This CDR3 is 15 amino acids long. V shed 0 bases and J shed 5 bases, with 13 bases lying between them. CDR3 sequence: CATSRDHQDGETQYF. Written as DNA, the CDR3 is TGTGCCACCAGCAGAGATCACCAGGACGGGGAGACCCAGTACTTC.

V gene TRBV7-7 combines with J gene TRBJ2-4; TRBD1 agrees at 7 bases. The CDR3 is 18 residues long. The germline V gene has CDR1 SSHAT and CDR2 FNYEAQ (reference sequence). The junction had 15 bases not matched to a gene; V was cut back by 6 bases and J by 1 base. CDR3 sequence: CASRLNLQGMLAKNIQYF. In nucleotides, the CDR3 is TGTGCCAGCAGACTGAACTTACAGGGGATGTTGGCCAAAAACATTCAGTACTTC.

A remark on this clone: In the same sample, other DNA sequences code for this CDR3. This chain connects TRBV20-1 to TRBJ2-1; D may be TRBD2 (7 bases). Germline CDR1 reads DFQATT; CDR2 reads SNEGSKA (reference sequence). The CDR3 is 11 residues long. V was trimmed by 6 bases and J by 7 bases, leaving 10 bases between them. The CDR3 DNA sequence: TGCAGTGCGAGGGGGGGGAATGAGCAGTTCTTC. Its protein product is CSARGGNEQFF.

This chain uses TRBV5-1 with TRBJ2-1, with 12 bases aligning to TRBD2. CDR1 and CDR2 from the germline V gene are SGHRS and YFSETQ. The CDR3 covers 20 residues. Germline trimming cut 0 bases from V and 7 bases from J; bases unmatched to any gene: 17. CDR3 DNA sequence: TGCGCCAGCAGCTTGGCCGTTCTCGCTAGCGGGAGGGTAGGAATAAATGAGCAGTTCTTC. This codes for CASSLAVLASGRVGINEQFF.

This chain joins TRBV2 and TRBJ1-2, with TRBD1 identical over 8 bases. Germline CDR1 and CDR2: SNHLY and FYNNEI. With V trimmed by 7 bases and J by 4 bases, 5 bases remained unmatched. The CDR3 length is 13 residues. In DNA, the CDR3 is TGTGCCAGCACCCCAGACAGGGGCTATGGCTACACCTTC. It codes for CASTPDRGYGYTF.

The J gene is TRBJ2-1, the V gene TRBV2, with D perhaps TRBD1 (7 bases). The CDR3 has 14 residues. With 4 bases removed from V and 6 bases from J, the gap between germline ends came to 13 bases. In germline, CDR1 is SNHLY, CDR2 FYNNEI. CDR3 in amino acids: CASSGRQGGNEQFF. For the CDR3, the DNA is TGTGCCAGCAGTGGTCGGCAGGGGGGCAATGAGCAGTTCTTC.

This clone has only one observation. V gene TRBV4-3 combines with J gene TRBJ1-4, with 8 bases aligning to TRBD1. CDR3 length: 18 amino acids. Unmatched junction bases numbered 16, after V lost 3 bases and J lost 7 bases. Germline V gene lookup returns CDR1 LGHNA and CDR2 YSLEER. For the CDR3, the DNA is TGCGCCAGCAGCCAGGTCCTAACGTGGGCAGGGGGCTTTGAAAAACTGTTTTTT. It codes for CASSQVLTWAGGFEKLFF.

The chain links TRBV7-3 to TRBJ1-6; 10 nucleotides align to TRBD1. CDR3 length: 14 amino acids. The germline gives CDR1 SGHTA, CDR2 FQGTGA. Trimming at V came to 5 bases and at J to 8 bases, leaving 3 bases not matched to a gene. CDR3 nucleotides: TGTGCCAGCAGCCCGACAGGGGGCTATTCACCCCTCCACTTT. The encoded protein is CASSPTGGYSPLHF.

The CDR3 reads CASTRRNRGTSGANVLTF. CDR3 in DNA: TGTGCCAGCACCCGGCGGAACAGAGGCACTTCTGGGGCCAACGTCCTGACTTTC. This sequence joins TRBV28 and TRBJ2-6; D unclear. The CDR3 runs 18 residues. Germline loops: CDR1 MDHEN, CDR2 SYDVKM. V lost 7 bases, J lost 1 base, and 20 bases lay in between.

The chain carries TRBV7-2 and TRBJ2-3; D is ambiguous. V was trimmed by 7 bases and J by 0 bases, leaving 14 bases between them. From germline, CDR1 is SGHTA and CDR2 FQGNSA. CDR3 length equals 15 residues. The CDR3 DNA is TGTGCCAGCACCAAAGGGATTGTAAGCACAGATACGCAGTATTTT. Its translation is CASTKGIVSTDTQYF.

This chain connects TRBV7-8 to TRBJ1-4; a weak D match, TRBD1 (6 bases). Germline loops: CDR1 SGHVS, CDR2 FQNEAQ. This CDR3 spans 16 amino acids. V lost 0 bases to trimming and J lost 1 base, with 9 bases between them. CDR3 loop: CASSLAQGRTNEKLFF. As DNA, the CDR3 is TGTGCCAGCAGCTTAGCCCAGGGGCGAACTAATGAAAAACTGTTTTTT. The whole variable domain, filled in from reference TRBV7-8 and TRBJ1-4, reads GAGVSQSPRYKVAKRGQDVALRCDPISGHVSLFWYQQALGQGPEFLTYFQNEAQLDKSGLPSDRFFAERPEGSVSTLKIQRTQQEDSAVYLCASSLAQGRTNEKLFFGSGTQLSVL.

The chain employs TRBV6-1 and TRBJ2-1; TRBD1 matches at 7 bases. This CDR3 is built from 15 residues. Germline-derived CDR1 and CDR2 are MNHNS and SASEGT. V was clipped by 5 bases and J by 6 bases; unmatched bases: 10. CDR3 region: CASSLYGQEVNEQFF. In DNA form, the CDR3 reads TGTGCCAGCAGTCTATACGGACAGGAGGTCAATGAGCAGTTCTTC.

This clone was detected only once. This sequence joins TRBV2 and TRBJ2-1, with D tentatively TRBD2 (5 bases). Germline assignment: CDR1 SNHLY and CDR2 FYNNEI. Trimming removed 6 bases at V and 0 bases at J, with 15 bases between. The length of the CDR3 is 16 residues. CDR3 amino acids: CASRFGLADSYNEQFF. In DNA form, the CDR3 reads TGTGCCAGCAGGTTTGGGCTAGCTGACTCCTACAATGAGCAGTTCTTC.

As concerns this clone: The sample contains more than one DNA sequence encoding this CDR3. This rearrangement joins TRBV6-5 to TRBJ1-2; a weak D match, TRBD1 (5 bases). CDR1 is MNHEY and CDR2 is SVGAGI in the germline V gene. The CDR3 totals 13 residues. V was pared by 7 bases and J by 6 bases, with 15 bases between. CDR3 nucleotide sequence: TGTGCCAGCACCCTGCGCGAGGGGAATGGCTACACCTTC. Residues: CASTLREGNGYTF.

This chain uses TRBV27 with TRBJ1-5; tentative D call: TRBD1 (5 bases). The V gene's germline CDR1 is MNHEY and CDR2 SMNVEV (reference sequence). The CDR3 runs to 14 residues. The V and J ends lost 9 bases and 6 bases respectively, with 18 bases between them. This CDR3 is CASRFGGLGQPQHF. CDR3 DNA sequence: TGTGCCAGTCGCTTCGGGGGACTCGGTCAGCCCCAGCATTTT.

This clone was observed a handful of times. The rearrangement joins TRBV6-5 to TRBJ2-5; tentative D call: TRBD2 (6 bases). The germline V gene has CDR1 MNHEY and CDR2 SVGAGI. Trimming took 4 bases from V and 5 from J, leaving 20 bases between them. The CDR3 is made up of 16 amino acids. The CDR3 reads CASSSLAGTPSETQYF. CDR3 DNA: TGTGCCAGCAGTTCTCTCGCCGGGACTCCCTCGGAGACCCAGTACTTC.

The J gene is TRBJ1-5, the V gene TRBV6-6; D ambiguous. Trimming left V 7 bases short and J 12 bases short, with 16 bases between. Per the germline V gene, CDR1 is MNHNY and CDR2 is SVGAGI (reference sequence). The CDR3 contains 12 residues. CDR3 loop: CASKVREAHQHF. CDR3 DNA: TGTGCCAGCAAAGTCAGAGAAGCCCACCAGCATTTT.

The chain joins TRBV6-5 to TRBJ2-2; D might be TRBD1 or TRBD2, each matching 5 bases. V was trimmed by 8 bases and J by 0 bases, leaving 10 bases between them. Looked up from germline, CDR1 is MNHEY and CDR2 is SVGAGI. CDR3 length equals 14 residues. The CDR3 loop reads CASHRDANTGELFF. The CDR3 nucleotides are TGTGCCAGCCACCGGGACGCGAACACCGGGGAGCTGTTTTTT.

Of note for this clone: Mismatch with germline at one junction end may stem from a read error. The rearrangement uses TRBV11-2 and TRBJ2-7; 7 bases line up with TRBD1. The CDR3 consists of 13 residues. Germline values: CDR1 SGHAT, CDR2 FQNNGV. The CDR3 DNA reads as TGTGCCAGCAGTTTAGAGGGGGCTTACGAGCAGTACTTC. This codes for CASSLEGAYEQYF.

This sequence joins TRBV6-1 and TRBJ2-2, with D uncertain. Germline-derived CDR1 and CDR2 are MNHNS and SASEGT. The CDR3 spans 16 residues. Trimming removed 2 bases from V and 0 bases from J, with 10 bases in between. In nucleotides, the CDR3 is TGTGCCAGCAGTGAAAAAAGGCCGACGAACACCGGGGAGCTGTTTTTT. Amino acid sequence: CASSEKRPTNTGELFF.

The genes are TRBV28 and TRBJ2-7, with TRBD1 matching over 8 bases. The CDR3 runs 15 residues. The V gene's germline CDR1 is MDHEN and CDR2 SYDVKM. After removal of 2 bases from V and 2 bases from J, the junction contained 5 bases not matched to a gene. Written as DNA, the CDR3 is TGTGCCAGCAGTTTACCAACAGGGGGACCCTACGAGCAGTACTTC. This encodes CASSLPTGGPYEQYF.

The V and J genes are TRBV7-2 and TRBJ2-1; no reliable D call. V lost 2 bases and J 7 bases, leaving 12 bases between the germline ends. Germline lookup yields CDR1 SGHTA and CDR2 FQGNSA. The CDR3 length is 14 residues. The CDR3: CASSLRRPTNEQFF. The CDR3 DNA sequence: TGTGCCAGCAGCTTACGGAGACCAACGAATGAGCAGTTCTTC.